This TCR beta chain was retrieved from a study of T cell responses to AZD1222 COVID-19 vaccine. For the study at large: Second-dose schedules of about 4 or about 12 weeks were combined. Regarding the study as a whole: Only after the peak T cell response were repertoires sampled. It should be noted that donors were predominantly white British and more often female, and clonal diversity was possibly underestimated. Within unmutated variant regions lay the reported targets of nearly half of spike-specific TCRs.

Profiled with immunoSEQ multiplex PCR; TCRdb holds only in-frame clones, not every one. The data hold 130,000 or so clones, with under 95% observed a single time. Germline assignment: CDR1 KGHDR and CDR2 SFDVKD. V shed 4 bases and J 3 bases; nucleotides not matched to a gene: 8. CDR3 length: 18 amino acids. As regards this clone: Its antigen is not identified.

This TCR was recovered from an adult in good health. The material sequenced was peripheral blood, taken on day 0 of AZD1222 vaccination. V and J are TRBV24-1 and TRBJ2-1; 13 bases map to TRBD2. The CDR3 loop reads CATSDQSLAGGHYNEQFF. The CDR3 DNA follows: TGTGCCACCAGTGACCAATCACTAGCGGGAGGGCACTACAATGAGCAGTTCTTC.